This passage covers 14 T cell receptor beta chains from one sample sequenced in a study of T-cell memory formation after mild COVID-19. TCRdb ran MiXCR on the 5' RACE reads and lists one entry per CDR3 protein. This table holds fewer than 110,000 distinct CDR3 sequences, around 15% found once. The sample comprised PBMCs or a T cell subset sorted from them (not recorded which). Every receptor here comes from a man younger than 30 who had mild COVID-19 (a few samples of this study predate the infection). Cell type and time point are not known.

This rearrangement joins TRBV7-2 to TRBJ2-1, with D unclear. The CDR3 has 12 residues. The germline V gene has CDR1 SGHTA and CDR2 FQGNSA. Between the trimmed V and J ends, which lost 2 bases and 8 bases, there was a span of 7 bases. The CDR3 DNA reads TGTGCCAGCAGCTTAATGATGGATGAGCAGTTCTTC. Amino acids: CASSLMMDEQFF.

The V call is TRBV19, the J call TRBJ1-3; unclear D gene. Germline-derived CDR1 and CDR2 are LNHDA and SQIVND (reference sequence). The CDR3 covers 13 residues. Trimming removed 9 bases at V and 1 base at J, with 10 bases between. CDR3 coding DNA: TGTGCCAGCAATCGCGATTCTGGAAACACCATATATTTT. As protein: CASNRDSGNTIYF.

This chain links TRBV13 with TRBJ2-7; 9 positions agree with TRBD1. This CDR3 comprises 16 residues. Germline CDR1 and CDR2: PRHDT and FYEKMQ (reference sequence). Trimming took 5 bases from V and 3 from J; bases not matched to a gene: 11. The CDR3 here is CASSLATGQGSYEQYF. Here the CDR3 DNA reads TGTGCCAGCAGCCTGGCGACGGGACAGGGTAGCTACGAGCAGTACTTC.

V is TRBV11-2 and J is TRBJ1-4, with D tentatively TRBD1 (6 bases). Germline V gene sequence: CDR1 SGHAT, CDR2 FQNNGV. The CDR3 runs to 20 residues. The V gene lost 0 bases and the J gene lost 13 bases, with 33 bases spanning the gap. The CDR3 DNA is TGTGCCAGCAGCTTAGAGATAGATCCGACCGGGCCAGGGGATCTGCGGGGACTGTTTTTT. Its translation: CASSLEIDPTGPGDLRGLFF.

The rearrangement uses TRBV5-1 and TRBJ2-2, with TRBD1 as a possible D gene (6 bases). V lost 4 bases to trimming and J lost 4 bases, with 11 bases between them. There are 14 residues in the CDR3. Germline lookup yields CDR1 SGHRS and CDR2 YFSETQ. The CDR3 reads CASSIQGLTGELFF. CDR3 bases: TGCGCCAGCAGCATACAGGGTCTCACCGGGGAGCTGTTTTTT.

The table lists this clonotype with a count of one. Relative to the germline gene, one junction end is altered; a read error may explain this. The chain has TRBV6-2 or TRBV6-3 and TRBJ2-2, with D possibly TRBD1 on 5 matching bases. Looked up from germline, CDR1 is MNHEY and CDR2 is SVGEGT. The CDR3 extends over 15 amino acids. The CDR3 DNA sequence: TGTGCCAGCAGTTACTCGGCCGACAGTACCGTGGAGCTGTTTTTT. Translated, it gives CASSYSADSTVELFF.

The chain joins TRBV19 to TRBJ1-2, with D perhaps TRBD1 (6 bases). V was shortened by 8 bases and J by 4 bases, with 11 bases between the two germline ends. In germline, CDR1 is LNHDA, CDR2 SQIVND (reference sequence). This CDR3 has 12 residues. This CDR3 is CASGGGRYGYTF. CDR3 nucleotide sequence: TGTGCCAGTGGCGGGGGCCGCTATGGCTACACCTTC.

The rearrangement joins TRBV6-1 to TRBJ2-2, with no clear D. V lost 0 bases, J lost 6 bases, and 17 bases lay in between. The CDR3 totals 17 residues. Per germline, CDR1 MNHNS and CDR2 SASEGT. The CDR3 protein is CASSEADQTRFPGELFF. The CDR3 nucleotides are TGTGCCAGCAGTGAAGCTGACCAAACACGGTTCCCCGGGGAGCTGTTTTTT.

This clonotype was seen more than once but under ten times. The chain joins TRBV6-5 to TRBJ1-2, with D possibly being TRBD1 (6 bases). Per germline, CDR1 MNHEY and CDR2 SVGAGI. This CDR3 contains 14 residues. The germline V and J ends were trimmed by 3 bases and 7 bases, with 15 bases remaining between them. Here the CDR3 DNA reads TGTGCCAGCAGTTATACTGGGGGCAGAAGTGGCTACACCTTC. Translating gives CASSYTGGRSGYTF.

The chain uses TRBV3-1 and TRBJ1-5; D not resolved. Germline-derived CDR1 and CDR2 are LGHDT and YNNKEL (reference sequence). V lost 4 bases and J lost 5, with 9 bases in between. The CDR3 runs 13 residues. CDR3 region: CASSLKRDQPQHF. The CDR3 nucleotides read TGTGCCAGCAGCCTCAAACGGGATCAGCCCCAGCATTTT.

This chain connects TRBV7-9 to TRBJ2-3, with TRBD2 matching over 8 bases. Germline V CDR1 and CDR2: SEHNR, FQNEAQ (reference sequence). CDR3 length: 14 residues. Unmatched junction bases numbered 3, after V lost 3 bases and J lost 4 bases. The DNA for the CDR3 is TGTGCCAGCAGCTTCGCGGGGGGTTCAGATACGCAGTATTTT. Residues: CASSFAGGSDTQYF.

The chain links TRBV4-3 to TRBJ2-3, with D possibly matching TRBD1 (5 bases). The CDR3 loop spans 17 amino acids. V dropped 4 bases and J dropped 3 bases, with 20 bases sitting between them. Germline lookup yields CDR1 LGHNA and CDR2 YSLEER. The CDR3 loop reads CASSPLLYPGATDTQYF. The DNA of the CDR3 is TGCGCCAGCAGCCCCCTCTTGTATCCTGGGGCTACAGATACGCAGTATTTT.

This chain connects TRBV4-1 to TRBJ2-7; 9 positions agree with TRBD1. The CDR3 is 15 amino acids. The V gene's germline CDR1 is MGHRA and CDR2 YSYEKL. The J segment lost 3 bases and the V segment lost 4 bases, leaving 7 bases of the junction unmatched. CDR3 nucleotide sequence: TGCGCCAGCAGCCCGACGGACAGGGGCGGCTACGAGCAGTACGTC. Translating gives CASSPTDRGGYEQYV.

This clonotype was picked up a small number of times. The DNA of the CDR3 is TGTGCCAGCAGTTACGGGGGAGCCAAAAACATTCAGTACTTC. Amino acids: CASSYGGAKNIQYF. This chain joins TRBV6-5 and TRBJ2-4; either TRBD1 or TRBD2 may supply D (5 bases each). There are 14 residues in the CDR3. V lost 2 bases and J lost 0, with 5 bases in between. Germline V gene sequence: CDR1 MNHEY, CDR2 SVGAGI.